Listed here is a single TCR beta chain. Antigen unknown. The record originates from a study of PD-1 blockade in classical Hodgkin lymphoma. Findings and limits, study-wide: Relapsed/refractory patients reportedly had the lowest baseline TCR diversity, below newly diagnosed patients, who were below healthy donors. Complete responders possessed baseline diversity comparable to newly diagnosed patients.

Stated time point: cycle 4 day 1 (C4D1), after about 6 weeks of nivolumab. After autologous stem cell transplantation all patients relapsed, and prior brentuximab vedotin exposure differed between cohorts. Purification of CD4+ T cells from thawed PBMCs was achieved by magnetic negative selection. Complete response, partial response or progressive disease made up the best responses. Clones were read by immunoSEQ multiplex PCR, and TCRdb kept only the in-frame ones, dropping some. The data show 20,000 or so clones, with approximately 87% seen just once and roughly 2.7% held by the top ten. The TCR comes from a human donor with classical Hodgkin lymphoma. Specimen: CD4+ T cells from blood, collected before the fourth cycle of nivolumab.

DNA of the CDR3: TGTGCCAGCAGTTTATTCGACAGGCCTGGCTATGGCTACACCTTC. It encodes CASSLFDRPGYGYTF. V gene TRBV27 combines with J gene TRBJ1-2, with D possibly matching TRBD1 (6 bases). CDR3 length: 15 residues. V was clipped by 1 base and J by 4 bases, with 13 bases between them. Germline CDR1 is MNHEY and CDR2 is SMNVEV (reference sequence).